This passage covers 9 T cell receptor beta chains from one sample sequenced in a study of cytomegalovirus exposure and HLA in healthy donors. PCR employed 60 Vbeta and 13 Jbeta primers. Profiling relied on immunoSEQ multiplex PCR, and the TCRdb table lists in-frame clones only, not all of them. The sample records 60,000 to 100,000 clones, about 79% being singletons. Sequencing was performed on PBMCs. The receptors derive from a man aged 35-49 years in good health and CMV-seronegative.

V and J are TRBV10-3 and TRBJ2-5; TRBD2 matches at 10 bases. The CDR3 sequence is 14 residues long. Germline assignment: CDR1 ENHRY and CDR2 SYGVKD. V was clipped by 4 bases and J by 5 bases; unmatched bases: 4. The CDR3 DNA reads as TGTGCCATCAGTGTTCTAGCGGGAGTGGAGACCCAGTACTTC. Its protein product is CAISVLAGVETQYF.

This clone was seen a handful of times. This chain connects TRBV19 to TRBJ1-1; 7 nucleotides match TRBD1. The trim removed 5 bases at V and 4 bases at J, leaving 4 bases unmatched. Germline lookup yields CDR1 LNHDA and CDR2 SQIVND (reference sequence). The CDR3 spans 13 residues. The CDR3 bases are TGTGCCAGTAGTGTGACAGGGCTCACTGAAGCTTTCTTT. It encodes CASSVTGLTEAFF.

The V and J genes are TRBV7-9 and TRBJ2-7; TRBD1 might be the D (5 bases). CDR1 is SEHNR and CDR2 is FQNEAQ in the germline V gene (reference sequence). The CDR3 is 13 amino acids. V was pared by 6 bases and J by 1 base, with 10 bases between. CDR3 sequence: CASRSTVSYEQYF. CDR3 nucleotide sequence: TGTGCCAGCAGATCGACAGTTTCCTACGAGCAGTACTTC.

The chain combines TRBV18 with TRBJ1-3; D uncertain. The CDR3 extends over 16 amino acids. Trimming stripped 6 bases from V and 0 bases from J, with 15 bases between. Germline V lookup: CDR1 KGHSH, CDR2 LQKENI. The CDR3 coding sequence is TGTGCCAGCTCTCAGAACGGACGGGGCTCTGGAAACACCATATATTTT. Its protein is CASSQNGRGSGNTIYF. Drawing the rest from reference TRBV18 and TRBJ1-3, the complete variable domain is NAGVMQNPRHLVRRRGQEARLRCSPMKGHSHVYWYRQLPEEGLKFMVYLQKENIIDESGMPKERFSAEFPKEGPSILRIQQVVRGDSAAYFCASSQNGRGSGNTIYFGEGSWLTVV.

The chain carries TRBV28 and TRBJ2-1, with 10 bases matching TRBD1. CDR1 and CDR2 (germline): MDHEN, SYDVKM. This CDR3 has 14 residues. V shed 7 bases, J shed 8 bases, and the junction held 8 bases outside the gene matches. Here the CDR3 reads CASNVGQGLDEQFF. The CDR3 DNA sequence: TGTGCCAGCAACGTGGGACAGGGGCTCGATGAGCAGTTCTTC. Full variable domain (outside the CDR3, taken from reference TRBV28 and TRBJ2-1): DVKVTQSSRYLVKRTGEKVFLECVQDMDHENMFWYRQDPGLGLRLIYFSYDVKMKEKGDIPEGYSVSREKKERFSLILESASTNQTSMYLCASNVGQGLDEQFFGPGTRLTVL.

The chain carries TRBV4-2 and TRBJ1-5; weak D call: TRBD1 (6 bases). V dropped 0 bases and J dropped 4 bases, with 13 bases sitting between them. The CDR3 contains 16 residues. Germline V gene sequence: CDR1 LGHNA, CDR2 YNFKEQ. CDR3 nucleotide sequence: TGTGCCAGCAGCCAAGACGCGGGTCAGGGGAATCAGCCCCAGCATTTT. The encoded protein is CASSQDAGQGNQPQHF.

CDR3 in amino acids: CASSSPLNTGELFF. The CDR3 nucleotides are TGTGCCAGCAGTTCCCCCCTGAACACCGGGGAGCTGTTTTTT. The chain is built from TRBV28 and TRBJ2-2, with D uncertain. The germline V gene encodes CDR1 MDHEN and CDR2 SYDVKM. The ends were cut back, 4 bases at V and 1 base at J, with 7 bases in the middle. This CDR3 is 14 amino acids long.

CDR3 nucleotides: TGTGCCATCAGTGAGAGGGCCGGAGAGAGTCCGGGGGGCAATGAGCAGTTCTTC. It is translated as CAISERAGESPGGNEQFF. The chain carries TRBV10-3 and TRBJ2-1; 7 bases map to TRBD2. V dropped 2 bases and J dropped 6; count of bases not matched to a gene: 16. CDR1 and CDR2 from the germline V gene are ENHRY and SYGVKD. CDR3 length: 18 amino acids.

V usage is TRBV28 and J usage is TRBJ1-2, with TRBD1 matching 10 bases. Trimming took 5 bases from V and 5 from J; bases not matched to a gene: 11. CDR1 is MDHEN, CDR2 SYDVKM, per germline. The CDR3 loop spans 16 amino acids. CDR3 nucleotides: TGTGCCAGCAGTGCTAGTTCGGGACAGGGGATGTATGGCTACACCTTC. This sequence encodes CASSASSGQGMYGYTF.